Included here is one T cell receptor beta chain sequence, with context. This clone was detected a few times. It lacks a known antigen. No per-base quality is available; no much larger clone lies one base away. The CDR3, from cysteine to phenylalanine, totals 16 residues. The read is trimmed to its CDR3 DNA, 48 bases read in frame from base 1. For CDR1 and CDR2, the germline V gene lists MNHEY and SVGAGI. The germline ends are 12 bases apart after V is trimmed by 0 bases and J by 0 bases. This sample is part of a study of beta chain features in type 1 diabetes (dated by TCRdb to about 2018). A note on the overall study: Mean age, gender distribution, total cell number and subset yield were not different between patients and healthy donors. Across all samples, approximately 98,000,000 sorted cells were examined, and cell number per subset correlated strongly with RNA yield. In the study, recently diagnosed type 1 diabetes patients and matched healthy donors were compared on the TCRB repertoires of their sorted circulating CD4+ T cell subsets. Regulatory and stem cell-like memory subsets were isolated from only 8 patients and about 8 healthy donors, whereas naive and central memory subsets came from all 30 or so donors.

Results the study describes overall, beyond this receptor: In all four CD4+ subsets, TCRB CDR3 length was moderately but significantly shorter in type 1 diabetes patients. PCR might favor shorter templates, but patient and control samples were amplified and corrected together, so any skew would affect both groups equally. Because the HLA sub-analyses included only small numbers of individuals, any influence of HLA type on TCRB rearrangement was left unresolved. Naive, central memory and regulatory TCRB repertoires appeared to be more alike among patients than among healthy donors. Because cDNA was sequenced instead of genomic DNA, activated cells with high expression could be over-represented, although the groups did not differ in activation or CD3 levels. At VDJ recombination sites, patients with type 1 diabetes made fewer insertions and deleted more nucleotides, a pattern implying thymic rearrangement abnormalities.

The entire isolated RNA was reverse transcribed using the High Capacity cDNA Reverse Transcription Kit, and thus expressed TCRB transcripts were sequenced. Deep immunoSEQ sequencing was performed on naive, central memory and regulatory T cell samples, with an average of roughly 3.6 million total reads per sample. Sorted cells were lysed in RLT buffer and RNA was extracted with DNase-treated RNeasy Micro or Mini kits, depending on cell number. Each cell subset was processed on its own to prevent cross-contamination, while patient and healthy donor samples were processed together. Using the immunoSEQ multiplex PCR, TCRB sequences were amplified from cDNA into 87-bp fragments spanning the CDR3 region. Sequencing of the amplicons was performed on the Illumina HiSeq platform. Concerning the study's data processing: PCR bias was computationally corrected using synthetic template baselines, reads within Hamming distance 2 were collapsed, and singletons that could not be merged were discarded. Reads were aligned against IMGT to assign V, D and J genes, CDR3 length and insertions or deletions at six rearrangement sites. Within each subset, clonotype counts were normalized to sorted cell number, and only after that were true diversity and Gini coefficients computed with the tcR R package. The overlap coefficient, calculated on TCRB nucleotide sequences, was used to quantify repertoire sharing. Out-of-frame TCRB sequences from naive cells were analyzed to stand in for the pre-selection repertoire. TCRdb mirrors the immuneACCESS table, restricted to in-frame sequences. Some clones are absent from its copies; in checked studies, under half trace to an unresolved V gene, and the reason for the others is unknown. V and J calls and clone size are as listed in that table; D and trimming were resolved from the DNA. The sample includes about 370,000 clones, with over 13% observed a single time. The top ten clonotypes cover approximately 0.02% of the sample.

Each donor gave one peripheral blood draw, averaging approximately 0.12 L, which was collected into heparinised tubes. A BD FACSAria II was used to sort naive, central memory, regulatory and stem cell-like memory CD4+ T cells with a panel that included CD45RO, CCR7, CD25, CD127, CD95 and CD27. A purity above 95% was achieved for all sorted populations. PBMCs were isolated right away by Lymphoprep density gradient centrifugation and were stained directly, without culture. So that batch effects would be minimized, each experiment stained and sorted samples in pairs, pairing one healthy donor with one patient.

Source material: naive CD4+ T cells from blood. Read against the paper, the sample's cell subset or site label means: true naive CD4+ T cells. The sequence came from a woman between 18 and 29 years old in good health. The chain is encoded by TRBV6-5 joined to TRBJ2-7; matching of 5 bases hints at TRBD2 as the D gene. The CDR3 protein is CASSYSKGVLSYEQYF. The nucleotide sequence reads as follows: TGTGCCAGCAGTTACTCGAAGGGAGTCCTCTCCTACGAGCAGTACTTC.